The 16 T cell receptor beta chains presented below share a single source sample, sequenced in a study of Ad26.COV2.S vaccination and SARS-CoV-2 variants. Treatment: around 19 received Ad26.COV2.S at low or high dose, single or two shots; 5 received placebo; per-sample allocation not given. The samples were gathered on day 63 after the first injection of vaccine or placebo. The protocol was immunoSEQ multiplex PCR, while the TCRdb copy is restricted to in-frame clones and leaves out a portion. The sample contains 350,000 to 450,000 clones, around 83% of which appear only once. The sequencing used peripheral blood, collected in a trial of Ad26.COV2.S vaccine versus placebo. Source of these receptors: a person aged 18-65 years who received the Ad26.COV2.S COVID-19 vaccine or a placebo.

This chain joins TRBV7-2 and TRBJ2-5; 9 positions agree with TRBD1. CDR1 and CDR2 from the germline V gene are SGHTA and FQGNSA. The CDR3 sequence is 16 residues long. V trimming: 2 bases; J trimming: 1 base; junction bases outside the gene matches: 5. In nucleotides, the CDR3 is TGTGCCAGCAGCTTAATAGGGACAGGGATCCAAGAGACCCAGTACTTC. Translating gives CASSLIGTGIQETQYF. The whole variable domain, filled in from reference TRBV7-2 and TRBJ2-5, reads GAGVSQSPSNKVTEKGKDVELRCDPISGHTALYWYRQSLGQGLEFLIYFQGNSAPDKSGLPSDRFSAERTGGSVSTLTIQRTQQEDSAVYLCASSLIGTGIQETQYFGPGTRLLVL.

The V and J genes are TRBV4-2 and TRBJ1-2; D gene unclear. Per the germline V gene, CDR1 is LGHNA and CDR2 is YNFKEQ. V gave up 1 base and J gave up 0 bases, with 12 bases separating them. There are 16 residues in the CDR3. CDR3 bases: TGTGCCAGCAGCCAAGTTGCAGACAACCCTAACTATGGCTACACCTTC. This codes for CASSQVADNPNYGYTF.

The V and J genes are TRBV12-3 or TRBV12-4 and TRBJ1-5; D unresolved. The V end lost 5 bases, the J end lost 3 bases, and 8 bases lay between the germline ends. This CDR3 has 13 amino acids. The CDR3 spells CASSPPLNQPQHF. The CDR3 DNA reads TGTGCCAGCAGTCCCCCTCTCAATCAGCCCCAGCATTTT.

V usage is TRBV7-2 and J usage is TRBJ1-1; no definite D call. CDR1 and CDR2 (germline): SGHTA, FQGNSA. The CDR3 is made up of 16 amino acids. V was clipped by 0 bases and J by 5 bases, with 16 bases between them. Here the CDR3 DNA reads TGTGCCAGCAGCTTAGCAGCGGCGCGGATGGGGACTGAAGCTTTCTTT. It encodes CASSLAAARMGTEAFF.

The chain recombines TRBV10-2 with TRBJ2-2; TRBD1 matches 11 bases. This CDR3 has 13 amino acids. V was pared by 8 bases and J by 6 bases, with 2 bases of the junction left unmatched. The germline V gene has CDR1 WSHSY and CDR2 SAAADI. Here the CDR3 reads CASSGQGAGELFF. CDR3 bases: TGCGCCAGCTCGGGACAGGGGGCCGGGGAGCTGTTTTTT.

In nucleotides, the CDR3 is TGTGCCAGCAGCCAAGGGGGGCAGTCCCCGGAAGCTTTCTTT. As protein: CASSQGGQSPEAFF. The rearrangement uses TRBV3-1 (or the pseudogene TRBV3-2) and TRBJ1-1, with TRBD1 as a possible D gene (6 bases). The germline V gene has CDR1 LGHDT and CDR2 YNNKEL (reference sequence). The CDR3 is made up of 14 amino acids. V lost 1 base and J lost 8, with 14 bases in between.

V gene TRBV15 combines with J gene TRBJ1-4, with D unclear. Trimming removed 0 bases at V and 2 bases at J, with 13 bases between. Germline V gene sequence: CDR1 LNHNV, CDR2 YYDKDF (reference sequence). The CDR3 consists of 17 residues. CDR3 DNA sequence: TGTGCCACCAGCAGAGATTTGGACCAGAGGACTAATGAAAAACTGTTTTTT. Translating gives CATSRDLDQRTNEKLFF. Filled out from reference TRBV15 and TRBJ1-4, the complete variable domain reads DAMVIQNPRYQVTQFGKPVTLSCSQTLNHNVMYWYQQKSSQAPKLLFHYYDKDFNNEADTPDNFQSRRPNTSFCFLDIRSPGLGDTAMYLCATSRDLDQRTNEKLFFGSGTQLSVL.

The rearrangement uses TRBV2 and TRBJ1-5; TRBD1 is a possible D gene (5 bases). Trimming removed 4 bases from V and 0 bases from J, with 10 bases in between. The CDR3 has 15 amino acids. The germline CDR1 and CDR2 sequences are SNHLY and FYNNEI. The CDR3 reads CASSGGGASNQPQHF. CDR3 nucleotides: TGTGCCAGCAGTGGAGGAGGGGCTAGCAATCAGCCCCAGCATTTT.

The chain joins TRBV6-2 or TRBV6-3 to TRBJ2-7; perhaps D is TRBD1 or TRBD2 (5 bases each). This CDR3 contains 13 residues. V lost 2 bases and J 4 bases, leaving 9 bases between the germline ends. The germline gives CDR1 MNHEY, CDR2 SVGEGT. The CDR3 sequence: CASSYSWGYEQYF. CDR3 DNA: TGTGCCAGCAGTTACAGTTGGGGGTACGAGCAGTACTTC.

The chain has TRBV5-1 and TRBJ2-1, with D unclear. Germline V lookup: CDR1 SGHRS, CDR2 YFSETQ. The CDR3 spans 11 residues. Trimming shortened V by 4 bases and J by 11 bases, and 10 bases separated the two germline ends. The CDR3 coding sequence is TGCGCCAGCAGCGACAACATCCAGCAGTTCTTC. Translating it yields CASSDNIQQFF.

The V call is TRBV10-1, the J call TRBJ2-3; 10 nucleotides align to TRBD1. V dropped 5 bases and J dropped 4; count of bases not matched to a gene: 9. Germline CDR1 and CDR2: WNHNN and SYGVQD (reference sequence). The CDR3 is made up of 16 amino acids. This CDR3 is CASSPRTGGSADTQYF. CDR3 in DNA: TGCGCCAGCAGTCCTCGGACAGGGGGGTCGGCAGATACGCAGTATTTT.

This chain links TRBV7-2 with TRBJ2-6; D unclear. Germline values: CDR1 SGHTA, CDR2 FQGNSA. CDR3 length: 16 residues. V was clipped by 2 bases and J by 2 bases, with 10 bases between them. DNA of the CDR3: TGTGCCAGCAGCTTATCGAGTATTACTGGGGCCAACGTCCTGACTTTC. Translation gives CASSLSSITGANVLTF.

Comment on this clone: Other DNA variants within this sample encode the same CDR3. The genes are TRBV18 and TRBJ2-3, with TRBD2 as a possible D gene (7 bases). The CDR3 runs 14 residues. The ends were cut back, 3 bases at V and 6 bases at J, with 13 bases in the middle. Germline-derived CDR1 and CDR2 are KGHSH and LQKENI. The CDR3 sequence: CASSPGTGGDTQYF. CDR3 in DNA: TGTGCCAGCTCACCCGGGACGGGGGGCGATACGCAGTATTTT.

The chain carries TRBV19 and TRBJ1-5; D possibly corresponds to TRBD1 (5 bases). V was pared by 5 bases and J by 2 bases, with 10 bases between. CDR3 length: 14 residues. The V gene's germline CDR1 is LNHDA and CDR2 SQIVND (reference sequence). CDR3 sequence: CASSVRDRNQPQHF. In nucleotides, the CDR3 is TGTGCCAGTAGTGTCAGGGATCGCAATCAGCCCCAGCATTTT.

This chain uses TRBV30 with TRBJ2-4, with 7 bases matching TRBD2. The CDR3 consists of 12 residues. The V and J ends lost 5 bases and 5 bases, in that order; junction bases with no gene match: 3. Looked up from germline, CDR1 is GTSNPN and CDR2 is SVGIG (reference sequence). CDR3 sequence: CAWGRGENIQYF. The CDR3 nucleotides read TGTGCCTGGGGACGGGGGGAAAACATTCAGTACTTC.

This chain connects TRBV7-9 to TRBJ1-3; 7 bases are a match to TRBD1. Trimming removed 8 bases from V and 5 bases from J; junction bases left unmatched: 6. CDR3 length: 13 amino acids. The germline gives CDR1 SEHNR, CDR2 FQNEAQ (reference sequence). DNA for the CDR3: TGTGCCAGCGAAAGGGACAGCCGAAACACCATATATTTT. Protein product: CASERDSRNTIYF. Full variable domain (missing parts from reference TRBV7-9 and TRBJ1-3): DTGVSQNPRHKITKRGQNVTFRCDPISEHNRLYWYRQTLGQGPEFLTYFQNEAQLEKSRLLSDRFSAERPKGSFSTLEIQRTEQGDSAMYLCASERDSRNTIYFGEGSWLTVV.